This TCR beta chain was profiled in a study of blood T cell repertoires in COVID-19. V was clipped by 1 base and J by 2 bases, with 10 bases between them. Germline V gene data show CDR1 as SGHRS and CDR2 as YFSETQ. The CDR3 spans 14 residues. Profiling relied on immunoSEQ multiplex PCR, and the TCRdb table lists in-frame clones only, not all of them. The sample lists 130,000 to 150,000 clones; roughly 87% were seen once. The origin of this receptor is a woman in her fifties or sixties with acute or convalescent COVID-19. The V gene is TRBV5-1, the J gene TRBJ2-7; no reliable D call. The sequenced material came from peripheral blood. CDR3 residues: CASSLSPLTYEQYF. CDR3 DNA sequence: TGCGCCAGCAGCTTGAGTCCTCTAACCTACGAGCAGTACTTC.